The rows below give T cell receptor beta chains drawn from one sample of a study of T-cell memory formation after mild COVID-19. One entry per CDR3 protein results from TCRdb running MiXCR on the 5' RACE reads. The sample holds about 13,000 distinct CDR3 sequences; 12% are singletons and the top ten take 40% to 60%. The sequenced sample was PBMCs or a T cell subset sorted from them (not recorded which). The receptors come from an adult woman who had mild COVID-19 (a few samples of this study predate the infection). Cell type and time point are not known. Both conserved end residues are part of each CDR3. A D gene is named only where the DNA matches it firmly. Some rows have no size entry. The others give once, few or many, or a class for an expanded clone.

clone_size,d_call,j_call,v_call,cdr3_length,cdr3_nt,cdr3_aa
many,TRBD2,TRBJ2-7,TRBV12-3/TRBV12-4,15,TGTGCCAGCAGTGGAGCGGGAGCAAAGTACTACGAGCAGTACTTC,CASSGAGAKYYEQYF
many,-,TRBJ2-7,TRBV4-1,15,TGCGCCAGCAGCCAAACCCCCAGGGCTCCCTACGAGCAGTACTTC,CASSQTPRAPYEQYF
many,TRBD2,TRBJ2-3,TRBV2,16,TGTGCCAGCAGAGAAAGAGAACCGGGACTAGCGGTCACGCAGTATTTT,CASREREPGLAVTQYF
many,-,TRBJ2-7,TRBV6-6,14,TGTGCCAGCAGTGACGCTCTCGGGACGAACGAGCAGTACTTC,CASSDALGTNEQYF
-,-,TRBJ1-5,TRBV12-3/TRBV12-4,15,TGTGCCAGCAGTTTCCTCCCAGGGACGGATCAGCCCCAGCATTTT,CASSFLPGTDQPQHF
many,TRBD1,TRBJ1-2,TRBV6-1,14,TGTGCCACCCTTGGGGACAGGGTAAACTATGGCTACACCTTC,CATLGDRVNYGYTF
many,-,TRBJ1-5,TRBV6-5,14,TGTGCCAGCAGTAAACTGGACGGGAATCAGCCCCAGCATTTT,CASSKLDGNQPQHF
-,TRBD1,TRBJ2-5,TRBV5-1,15,TGCGCCAGCAGCCCCGGACAGGGGGCGGTGGAGACCCAGTACTTC,CASSPGQGAVETQYF
many,-,TRBJ1-6,TRBV12-3/TRBV12-4,15,TGTGCCAGCAGTTTTGGTCGGCAGGGGCGTTCACCCCTCCACTTT,CASSFGRQGRSPLHF
-,-,TRBJ2-3,TRBV5-1,16,TGCGCCAGCAGCACAGACCCCCAGACCTACACAGATACGCAGTATTTT,CASSTDPQTYTDTQYF
many,TRBD1,TRBJ1-2,TRBV12-3/TRBV12-4,13,TGTGCCAGCAGTTTAGTGACAGGGGCTGGCTACACCTTC,CASSLVTGAGYTF
many,-,TRBJ1-2,TRBV24-1,14,TGTGCCACCAGTGATACTGGACGTAACTATGGCTACACCTTC,CATSDTGRNYGYTF
many,TRBD1,TRBJ2-3,TRBV27,17,TGTGCCAGCACCAAGATAGGGGGCGCATCTAGCACAGATACGCAGTATTTT,CASTKIGGASSTDTQYF
many,-,TRBJ2-7,TRBV4-3,17,TGCGCCAGCAGCCAAGATAGGGCTCAAGCGAGAACCTACGAGCAGTACTTC,CASSQDRAQARTYEQYF
many,-,TRBJ2-1,TRBV7-3,13,TGTGCCAGCAGCTTAGGGTTAAACAATGAGCAGTTCTTC,CASSLGLNNEQFF
many,TRBD1,TRBJ1-1,TRBV9,18,TGTGCCAGCAGCGTAGTAAGGGACAGGCAGACTGGGGACACTGAAGCTTTCTTT,CASSVVRDRQTGDTEAFF
many,-,TRBJ2-5,TRBV15,15,TGTGCCACCAGCAGAGATCTTGGACAGCAAGAGACCCAGTACTTC,CATSRDLGQQETQYF
many,-,TRBJ2-7,TRBV20-1,12,TGCAGTGCGAAGGCAGGCCCGTACGAGCAGTACTTC,CSAKAGPYEQYF
many,-,TRBJ1-1,TRBV7-9,14,TGTGCCAGCAGCTTCGCATTCATGAACACTGAAGCTTTCTTT,CASSFAFMNTEAFF
many,-,TRBJ2-2,TRBV4-1,16,TGCGCCAGCAGCCCAGTGGCCCCCGCGAACACCGGGGAGCTGTTTTTT,CASSPVAPANTGELFF
many,TRBD2,TRBJ2-1,TRBV6-6,14,TGTGCCAGCCTTGAACTAGCGGTCCCCAATGAGCAGTTCTTC,CASLELAVPNEQFF
-,-,TRBJ1-5,TRBV10-3,14,TGTGCCATCAGTGAGGGGCTCAACAATCAGCCCCAGCATTTT,CAISEGLNNQPQHF
many,-,TRBJ2-1,TRBV2,14,TGTGCCAGCAGTGAAGTCAGGGCGGCCAATGAGCAGTTCTTC,CASSEVRAANEQFF
many,-,TRBJ2-3,TRBV7-9,17,TGTGCCAGCAGCTTACCCGGCGTAGTTAAGAAGACAGATACGCAGTATTTT,CASSLPGVVKKTDTQYF
many,TRBD1,TRBJ1-1,TRBV5-1,14,TGCGCCAGCAGCTCGGGACAGGGAGATACTGAAGCTTTCTTT,CASSSGQGDTEAFF
many,-,TRBJ2-7,TRBV11-2,13,TGTGCCAGCAGCTCACTTGGACCCTACGAGCAGTACTTC,CASSSLGPYEQYF
many,-,TRBJ2-2,TRBV7-9,15,TGTGCCAGCAGCTTATTGGTATCGGTGTCCGGGGAGCTGTTTTTT,CASSLLVSVSGELFF
-,-,TRBJ2-3,TRBV7-2,16,TGTGCCAGCAGCCGCCCGATGGTCCCTAGCACAGATACGCAGTATTTT,CASSRPMVPSTDTQYF
-,TRBD2,TRBJ2-5,TRBV7-8,14,TGTGCCAGCAGCTTAGTGGGGGGGATGGAGACCCAGTACTTC,CASSLVGGMETQYF
many,-,TRBJ2-7,TRBV10-3,12,TGTGCCATCAGTGTGAGCTCCTACGAGCAGTACTTC,CAISVSSYEQYF
many,TRBD2,TRBJ2-7,TRBV5-6,12,TGTGCCAGCAGTTTGGGGGGGGTCGAGCAGTACTTC,CASSLGGVEQYF
-,-,TRBJ1-4,TRBV27,16,TGTGCCAGCTCCATAGGGAGAGGGATGGGTCATGAAAAACTGTTTTTT,CASSIGRGMGHEKLFF
many,-,TRBJ2-2,TRBV12-3/TRBV12-4,12,TGTGCCAGCCGTACCGGAACCGGGGAGCTGTTTTTT,CASRTGTGELFF
-,TRBD1,TRBJ1-1,TRBV7-2,16,TGTGCCAGCAGCTTAAGGACAGGGGGCGCGTACACTGAAGCTTTCTTT,CASSLRTGGAYTEAFF
many,TRBD1,TRBJ2-2,TRBV24-1,17,TGTGCCACCAGTGCTGGGGGACAGGGCCTCGGCAGCGGGGAGCTGTTTTTT,CATSAGGQGLGSGELFF
medium-sized,-,TRBJ2-3,TRBV29-1,10,TGCAGCGTCGGACTGGATACGCAGTATTTT,CSVGLDTQYF
medium-sized,-,TRBJ2-7,TRBV5-1,12,TGCGCCAGCAGCTTGGATTGGGCGGAGCAGTACTTC,CASSLDWAEQYF